This TCR beta chain was identified during a study of blood T cells in healthy people across ages. Notes on the study in general: Both naive CD4+ cell counts and diversity were greater in long-lived donors than in aged donors. Unsorted PBMCs prevented conclusive naive versus antigen-experienced comparison. Naive T cell percentage showed a strong correlation with the diversity of TCR beta.

Concerning this clonotype: What it binds is not known.

CDR1 is MNHEY, CDR2 SVGAGI, per germline. The V end lost 5 bases, the J end lost 4 bases, and 14 bases lay between the germline ends. The CDR3 covers 14 residues. With a J-beta primer mix and a sample-barcoded 5' primer, a second PCR ran 7 to 11 cycles. TCRdb itself ran the 5' RACE reads through MiXCR, one entry per CDR3 protein. The sample lists 1.5 million to 2 million distinct CDR3 sequences, around 48% occurring once. The chain employs TRBV6-5 and TRBJ1-2, with D maybe TRBD1 (6 bases). The sample was blood. The receptor was derived from a woman aged 40 to 50 in good health. The CDR3 spells CASSTGYGAYGYTF. The CDR3, as DNA: TGTGCCAGCAGTACAGGGTATGGGGCCTATGGCTACACCTTC.